This T cell receptor (beta chain) came from a study of shared clonotypes between healthy human individuals. Concerning this clone itself: The antigen is unknown.

General study findings and limits: Expectations were that clonotype sharing among donors would be affected by sequencing depth. When naive CD4 clonotypes were compared across a few donors, about 5% were shared. Researchers sampled blood only, noting tissue repertoires likely differ.

All participating donors were Caucasian adults from Nashville, Tennessee. This table comes from immunoSEQ multiplex PCR, and its TCRdb copy is limited to in-frame clones, with some not included. Of approximately 2,000,000 clones detected, under 95% appear once; the ten largest clones hold 0.3% to 0.45%. In germline, CDR1 is SGHDT, CDR2 YYEEEE. There are 17 residues in the CDR3. The V segment lost 3 bases and the J segment 4 bases; nucleotides outside the gene matches: 15. This clonotype was obtained from a man younger than 35 in good health. Some clones in this sample may be carry-over from other donors' samples. Sequenced input: naive CD4+ T cells from PBMCs. Subset specified: CD45RA+ positively selected. V and J are TRBV5-6 and TRBJ1-1; 7 nucleotides line up with TRBD1. The CDR3 loop is CASSSGNRGVGVTEAFF. The CDR3 nucleotides are TGTGCCAGCAGCTCGGGAAACAGGGGCGTGGGGGTCACTGAAGCTTTCTTT.